The source of this T cell receptor (beta chain) is a study of a mutant IDH1 vaccine in newly diagnosed glioma. Study background: The earlier regimen, radiotherapy, temozolomide, or both, was most often both. Study conclusions and caveats: Seemingly, top peripheral T cell clonotype changes bore no relation to pseudoprogression.

The CDR3 has 16 residues. The ends lost 4 bases at V and 1 base at J; junction bases unmatched: 3. CDR1 is SGHNT, CDR2 YYREEE, per germline (reference sequence). This clone was seen just once. Antigen unknown. At the DNA level, this CDR3 is encoded by other sequences in the same sample as well. Assay: immunoSEQ multiplex PCR; the TCRdb copy retains only in-frame clones and omits some. The sample includes tens of thousands of clones, around nine tenths seen only once; the top ten take roughly 2%. The time point here: week 35, safety follow-up. The content of each vaccine dose was 300 ug of mutant IDH1 20-mer peptide, and topical imiquimod accompanied it. Across weeks 1, 3, 5, 7, 11, 15, 19 and 23, patients received a vaccination each time, eight in all. Diagnosis in the donors showed new WHO grade 3 or 4 astrocytomas that were IDH1-mutant and ATRX-lost.

The sequencing used PBMCs, collected from a glioma patient whose treatment included an IDH1 peptide vaccine. The rearrangement joins TRBV5-4 to TRBJ2-5; the match to TRBD2 covers 14 bases. The sequence was obtained from a man aged 25 to 45 with glioma. The CDR3 here is CASSPGLAGAQETQYF. CDR3 sequence (DNA): TGTGCCAGCAGCCCGGGACTAGCGGGAGCCCAAGAGACCCAGTACTTC.